One TCR beta chain is described in this entry. Its antigen is unknown. The PCR had 60 Vbeta and 13 Jbeta primers. Using immunoSEQ multiplex PCR, the repertoire was profiled, and TCRdb retains in-frame clones only, with some absent. This sample yields about 160,000 clones, of which 87% are seen a single time; 0.7% to 1% belongs to the top ten. The data are from a study of cytomegalovirus exposure and HLA in healthy donors. Study-wide findings and caveats: One cluster of highly shared sequence variants probably arose as a sequencing artifact.

Losses at the gene ends were 6 bases for V and 1 base for J; bases not matched to a gene: 5. The CDR3 contains 15 residues. CDR1 is SEHNR, CDR2 FQNEAQ, per germline (reference sequence). This chain joins TRBV7-9 and TRBJ1-4, with 7 bases that match TRBD1. The sequence derives from a woman aged 25 to 45 in good health and CMV-seronegative. The sample consisted of PBMCs. The DNA for the CDR3 is TGTGCCAGCAGTTCTCAGGGGGTAACTAATGAAAAACTGTTTTTT. Translating gives CASSSQGVTNEKLFF.